This TCR beta chain was recovered during a study of blood T cell repertoires in COVID-19. Across the study: Samples came from the United States, Italy and Spain, spanning acute and convalescent COVID-19.

This clone was counted many times. In the study's own analysis: Amplification of reference gene primers was used by the study to estimate nucleated cell counts. Clones were sequenced by immunoSEQ multiplex PCR, and TCRdb holds only the in-frame ones, with some missing. Clone size and the V and J calls come from that table; the DNA yielded D and trimming. The sample carries roughly 130,000 clones, approximately 82% recorded once. The germline V gene has CDR1 MNHEY and CDR2 SVGAGI. This CDR3 has 14 residues. V trimming: 10 bases; J trimming: 3 bases; junction bases outside the gene matches: 9. The chain uses TRBV6-5 and TRBJ1-1, with TRBD1 identical over 9 bases. The material sequenced was peripheral blood. This receptor was identified in a man aged 40-49 years with active or convalescent COVID-19. CDR3 coding DNA: TGTGCCACCACAGGGGGCGCGAGGGACACTGAAGCTTTCTTT. Its protein product is CATTGGARDTEAFF.